Listed below are T cell receptor beta chains from one sample, sequenced in a study of blood T cell repertoires in COVID-19. Profiling relied on immunoSEQ multiplex PCR, and the TCRdb table lists in-frame clones only, not all of them. The sample consists of under 300,000 clones, roughly 80% of them appearing once. The sample comprised peripheral blood. These receptors came from a woman in her thirties or forties with active or convalescent COVID-19. CDR3s include the opening cysteine and the closing phenylalanine or tryptophan. The order of the fields is J gene, D gene, clone size, V gene, CDR3 DNA, CDR3 protein. D genes are given only for firm matches. The size field is filled for only some rows; it gives once, few, many or a size class.

TRBJ2-1 . once TRBV5-5 TGTGCCAGCAGCTTACGGGAAGGGGGAAGGGGATACAATGAGCAGTTCTTC CASSLREGGRGYNEQFF
TRBJ1-1 TRBD1 . TRBV2 TGTGCCAGCAGCACACAGGGGGTTGGCACTGAAGCTTTCTTT CASSTQGVGTEAFF
TRBJ1-3 . . TRBV14 TGTGCCAGCAGCCAAGAAAGGGGGTTTGGAAACACCATATATTTT CASSQERGFGNTIYF
TRBJ2-7 . few TRBV5-1 TGCGCCAGCAGCCCTCTCACAGGTCAGGGGTCCTACGAGCAGTACTTC CASSPLTGQGSYEQYF
TRBJ1-1 . . TRBV27 TGTGCCAGCAGTTTGGCAGAGAACACTGAAGCTTTCTTT CASSLAENTEAFF
TRBJ2-1 TRBD1 . TRBV6-1 TGTGCCAGCAGTGAAGCCCTTCAAGGGACAGGGGCCGATGAGCAGTTCTTC CASSEALQGTGADEQFF
TRBJ2-2 TRBD1 few TRBV5-1 TGCGCCAGCAGCTTCACGGGACAGGGGGCGTCCGGGGAGCTGTTTTTT CASSFTGQGASGELFF
TRBJ1-1 . . TRBV10-3 TGTGCCATCAGGGAAAAGGACACCTCGTGGACTGAAGCTTTCTTT CAIREKDTSWTEAFF
TRBJ1-4 . . TRBV5-4 TGTGCCAGCAGCAAACCGGGACAAGATAATGAAAAACTGTTTTTT CASSKPGQDNEKLFF
TRBJ2-3 TRBD1 few TRBV10-3 TGTGCCATCAGGAGGGACAGGGGCGCAGATACGCAGTATTTT CAIRRDRGADTQYF